This TCR beta chain originates from a study of cytomegalovirus exposure and HLA in healthy donors. Study results and limitations: Reportedly, diagnosis of cytomegalovirus status by the classifier showed high specificity and sensitivity. Common viral pathogens seemed to be connected with several of the most significant clusters, according to a later analysis. In an earlier analysis, most TCR beta V segments were productive about 87% or about 30% of the time.

For this clone: The antigen remains unidentified.

Germline V gives CDR1 MDHEN, CDR2 SYDVKM. V was trimmed by 2 bases and J by 1 base, leaving 6 bases between them. This CDR3 is built from 14 residues. A multiplex PCR was run with 60 Vbeta primers and 13 Jbeta primers. Assay: immunoSEQ multiplex PCR; the TCRdb copy retains only in-frame clones and omits some. The sample lists 75,000 to 85,000 clones, less than 85% occurring once. This chain uses TRBV28 with TRBJ1-5; no clear D. The clonotype originates from a male donor in good health and CMV-seronegative. Sequencing was carried out using PBMCs. In DNA form, the CDR3 reads TGTGCCAGCAGTTTAACGGGAAGCAATCAGCCCCAGCATTTT. Amino acids: CASSLTGSNQPQHF.